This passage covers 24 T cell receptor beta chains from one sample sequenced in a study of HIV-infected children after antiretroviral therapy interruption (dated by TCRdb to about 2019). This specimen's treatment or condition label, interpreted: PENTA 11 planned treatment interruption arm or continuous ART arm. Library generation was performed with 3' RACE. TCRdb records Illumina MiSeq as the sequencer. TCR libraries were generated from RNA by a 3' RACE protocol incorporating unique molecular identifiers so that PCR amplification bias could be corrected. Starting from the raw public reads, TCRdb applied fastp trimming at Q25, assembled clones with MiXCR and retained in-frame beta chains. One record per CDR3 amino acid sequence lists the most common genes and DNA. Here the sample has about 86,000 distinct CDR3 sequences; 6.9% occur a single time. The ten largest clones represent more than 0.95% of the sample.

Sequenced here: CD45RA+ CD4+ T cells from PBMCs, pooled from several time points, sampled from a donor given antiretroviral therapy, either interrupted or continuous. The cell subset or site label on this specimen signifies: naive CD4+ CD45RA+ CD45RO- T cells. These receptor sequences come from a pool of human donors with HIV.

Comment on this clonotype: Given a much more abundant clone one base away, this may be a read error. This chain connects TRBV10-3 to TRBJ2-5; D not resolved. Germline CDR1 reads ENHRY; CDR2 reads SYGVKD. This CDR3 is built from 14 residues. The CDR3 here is CDIPGREWLETQYF. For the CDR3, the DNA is TGTGACATCCCCGGACGTGAATGGTTAGAGACCCAGTACTTC.

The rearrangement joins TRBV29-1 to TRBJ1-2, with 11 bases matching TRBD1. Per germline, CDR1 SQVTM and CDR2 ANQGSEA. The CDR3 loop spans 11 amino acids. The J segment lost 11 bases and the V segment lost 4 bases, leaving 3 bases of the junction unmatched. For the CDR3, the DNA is TGCAGCGTTGGGGGACAGGGGGAGTACACCTTC. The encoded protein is CSVGGQGEYTF.

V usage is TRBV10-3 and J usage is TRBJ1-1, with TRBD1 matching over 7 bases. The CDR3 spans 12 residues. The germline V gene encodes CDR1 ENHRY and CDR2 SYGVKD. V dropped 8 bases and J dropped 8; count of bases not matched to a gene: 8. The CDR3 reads CAIGERDREAFF. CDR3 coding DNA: TGTGCCATCGGGGAAAGGGACAGAGAAGCTTTCTTT.

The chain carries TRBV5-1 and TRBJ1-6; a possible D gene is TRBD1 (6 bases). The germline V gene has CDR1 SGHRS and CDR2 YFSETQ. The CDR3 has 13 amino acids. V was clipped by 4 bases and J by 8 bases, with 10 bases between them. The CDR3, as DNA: TGCGCCAGCAGCCAACGACAGGATTCACCCCTCCACTTT. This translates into CASSQRQDSPLHF.

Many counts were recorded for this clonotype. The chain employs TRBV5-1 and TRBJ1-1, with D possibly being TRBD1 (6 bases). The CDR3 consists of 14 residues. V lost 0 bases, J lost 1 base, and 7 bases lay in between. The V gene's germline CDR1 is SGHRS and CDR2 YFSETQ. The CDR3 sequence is CASSLGGQNTEAFF. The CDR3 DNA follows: TGCGCCAGCAGCTTGGGGGGACAGAACACTGAAGCTTTCTTT.

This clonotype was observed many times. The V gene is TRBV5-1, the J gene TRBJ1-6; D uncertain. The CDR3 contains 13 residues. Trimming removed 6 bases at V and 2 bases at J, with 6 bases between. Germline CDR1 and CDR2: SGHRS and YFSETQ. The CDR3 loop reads CASTLAYNSPLHF. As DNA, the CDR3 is TGCGCCAGCACCCTCGCCTATAATTCACCCCTCCACTTT. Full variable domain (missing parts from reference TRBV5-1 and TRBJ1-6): KAGVTQTPRYLIKTRGQQVTLSCSPISGHRSVSWYQQTPGQGLQFLFEYFSETQRNKGNFPGRFSGRQFSNSRSEMNVSTLELGDSALYLCASTLAYNSPLHFGNGTRLTVT.

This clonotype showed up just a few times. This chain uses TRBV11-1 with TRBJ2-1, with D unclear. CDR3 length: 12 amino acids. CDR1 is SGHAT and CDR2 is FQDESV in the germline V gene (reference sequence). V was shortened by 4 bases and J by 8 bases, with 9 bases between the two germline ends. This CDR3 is CASSSLGHEQFF. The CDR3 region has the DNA TGTGCCAGCAGCTCCCTGGGCCATGAGCAGTTCTTC.

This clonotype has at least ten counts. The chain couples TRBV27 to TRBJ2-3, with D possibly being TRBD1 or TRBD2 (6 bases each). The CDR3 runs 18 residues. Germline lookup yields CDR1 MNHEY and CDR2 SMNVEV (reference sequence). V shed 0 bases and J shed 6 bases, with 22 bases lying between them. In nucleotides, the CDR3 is TGTGCCAGCAGTTTATCTCCGGGGGCCCGGGGTTTTAGGGATACGCAGTATTTT. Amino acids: CASSLSPGARGFRDTQYF.

CDR3 sequence (DNA): TGTGCCAGCAGTCCGTCCGGGGTGAACACTGAAGCTTTCTTT. Amino acids: CASSPSGVNTEAFF. The chain couples TRBV12-3 or TRBV12-4 to TRBJ1-1; D gene unclear. The CDR3 sequence is 14 residues long. The ends were cut back, 5 bases at V and 0 bases at J, with 10 bases in the middle.

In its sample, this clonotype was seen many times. CDR3 sequence reads: CASSSQLESTDTQYF. CDR3 sequence (DNA): TGTGCCAGCAGCTCCCAACTAGAGAGCACAGATACGCAGTATTTT. The gene calls are TRBV7-9 and TRBJ2-3; a weak D match, TRBD2 (5 bases). The ends were cut back, 4 bases at V and 0 bases at J, with 11 bases in the middle. The germline V gene has CDR1 SEHNR and CDR2 FQNEAQ (reference sequence). This CDR3 is 15 amino acids long.

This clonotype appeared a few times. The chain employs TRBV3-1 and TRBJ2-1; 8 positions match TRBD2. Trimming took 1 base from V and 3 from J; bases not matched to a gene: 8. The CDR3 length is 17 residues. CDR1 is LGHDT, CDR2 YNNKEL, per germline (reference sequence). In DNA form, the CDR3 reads TGTGCCAGCAGCCAAGGTTCCAGCGGGAGCTTCTACAATGAGCAGTTCTTC. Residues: CASSQGSSGSFYNEQFF.

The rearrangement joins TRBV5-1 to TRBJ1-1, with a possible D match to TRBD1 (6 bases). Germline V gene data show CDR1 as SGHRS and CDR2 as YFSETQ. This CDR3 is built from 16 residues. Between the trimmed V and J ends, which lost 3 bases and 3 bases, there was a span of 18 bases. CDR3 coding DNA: TGCGCCAGCAGCTGGGGACTTGGGACAATCTACACTGAAGCTTTCTTT. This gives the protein CASSWGLGTIYTEAFF.

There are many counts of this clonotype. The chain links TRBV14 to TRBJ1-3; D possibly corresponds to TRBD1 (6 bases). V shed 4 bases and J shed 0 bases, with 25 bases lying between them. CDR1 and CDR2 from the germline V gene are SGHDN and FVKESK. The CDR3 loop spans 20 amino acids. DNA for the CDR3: TGTGCCAGCAGCCGTTTCAGGGACAACGTCCAGCACCACTCTGGAAACACCATATATTTT. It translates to CASSRFRDNVQHHSGNTIYF.

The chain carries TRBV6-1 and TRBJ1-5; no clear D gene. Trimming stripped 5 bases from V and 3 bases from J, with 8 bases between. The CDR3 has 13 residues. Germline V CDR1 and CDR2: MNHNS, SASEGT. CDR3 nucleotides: TGTGCCAGCAGTAACGGACCCAATCAGCCCCAGCATTTT. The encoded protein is CASSNGPNQPQHF.

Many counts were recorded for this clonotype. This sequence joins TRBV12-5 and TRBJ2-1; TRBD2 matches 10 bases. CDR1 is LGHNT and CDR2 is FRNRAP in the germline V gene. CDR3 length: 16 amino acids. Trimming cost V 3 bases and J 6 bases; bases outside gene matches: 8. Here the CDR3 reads CASGFNYLAGVNEQFF. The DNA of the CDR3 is TGTGCTAGTGGTTTTAACTACCTAGCGGGAGTCAATGAGCAGTTCTTC.

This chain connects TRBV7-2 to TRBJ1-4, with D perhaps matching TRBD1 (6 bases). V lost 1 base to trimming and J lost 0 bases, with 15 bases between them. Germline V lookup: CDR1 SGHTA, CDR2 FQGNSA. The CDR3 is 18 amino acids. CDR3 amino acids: CASSLGRTALATNEKLFF. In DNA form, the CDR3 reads TGTGCCAGCAGCTTAGGGAGGACAGCGCTTGCAACTAATGAAAAACTGTTTTTT.

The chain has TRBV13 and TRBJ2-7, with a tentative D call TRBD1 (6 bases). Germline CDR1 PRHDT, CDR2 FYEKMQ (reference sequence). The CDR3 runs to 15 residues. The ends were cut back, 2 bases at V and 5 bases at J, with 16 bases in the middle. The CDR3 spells CASSLTKFDRHEQYF. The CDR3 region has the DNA TGTGCCAGCAGCTTAACGAAGTTTGACAGGCACGAGCAGTACTTC.

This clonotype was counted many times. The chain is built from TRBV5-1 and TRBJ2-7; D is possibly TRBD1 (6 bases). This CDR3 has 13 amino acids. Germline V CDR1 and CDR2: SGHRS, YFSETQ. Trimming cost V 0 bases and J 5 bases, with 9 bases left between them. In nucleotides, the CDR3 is TGCGCCAGCAGCTTGGTTGCAGGGGACGAGCAGTACTTC. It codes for CASSLVAGDEQYF.

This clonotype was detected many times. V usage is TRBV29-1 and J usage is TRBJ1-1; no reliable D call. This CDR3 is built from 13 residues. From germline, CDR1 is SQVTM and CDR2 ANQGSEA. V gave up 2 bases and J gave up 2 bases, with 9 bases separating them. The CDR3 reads CSVERTTNTEAFF. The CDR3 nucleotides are TGCAGCGTTGAAAGGACCACCAACACTGAAGCTTTCTTT.

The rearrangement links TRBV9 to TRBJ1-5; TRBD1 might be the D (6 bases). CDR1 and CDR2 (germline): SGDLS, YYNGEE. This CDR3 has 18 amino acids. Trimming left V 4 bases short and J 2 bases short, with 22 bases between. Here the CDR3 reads CASSHLNAGGRGNQPQHF. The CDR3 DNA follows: TGTGCCAGCAGCCACCTCAATGCGGGGGGCCGAGGCAATCAGCCCCAGCATTTT.

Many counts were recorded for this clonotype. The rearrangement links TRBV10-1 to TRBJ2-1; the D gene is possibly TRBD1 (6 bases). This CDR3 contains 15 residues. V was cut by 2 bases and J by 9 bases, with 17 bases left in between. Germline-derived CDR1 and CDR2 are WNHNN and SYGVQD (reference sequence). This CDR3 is CASSEQVGHLSEQFF. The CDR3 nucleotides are TGCGCCAGCAGTGAGCAGGTGGGACATCTTAGTGAGCAGTTCTTC.

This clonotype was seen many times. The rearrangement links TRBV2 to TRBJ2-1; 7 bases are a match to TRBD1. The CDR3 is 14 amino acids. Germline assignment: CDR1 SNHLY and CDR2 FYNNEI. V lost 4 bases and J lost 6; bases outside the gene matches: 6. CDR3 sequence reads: CASSASTGTNEQFF. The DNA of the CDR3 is TGTGCCAGCAGTGCCTCGACAGGGACCAATGAGCAGTTCTTC.

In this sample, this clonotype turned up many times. This chain's CDR3 is CASSSRSLGSLSYEQYF. The CDR3 region has the DNA TGTGCCAGCAGTTCGAGAAGTCTTGGCTCCCTCTCCTACGAGCAGTACTTC. The chain combines TRBV2 with TRBJ2-7; D call uncertain. The CDR3 contains 17 residues. Germline V gene sequence: CDR1 SNHLY, CDR2 FYNNEI. V gave up 5 bases and J gave up 0 bases, with 20 bases separating them.

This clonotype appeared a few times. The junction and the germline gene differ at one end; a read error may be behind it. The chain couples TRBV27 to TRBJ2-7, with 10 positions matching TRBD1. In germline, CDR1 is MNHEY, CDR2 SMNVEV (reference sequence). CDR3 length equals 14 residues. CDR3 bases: TGTGTCAGCAGGACTCCGGGACAGGGGTCCGAGCAGTACTTC. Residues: CVSRTPGQGSEQYF.